This section outlines one T cell receptor beta chain sequence together with its context. The CDR3 runs 18 residues. The V segment lost 4 bases and the J segment 0 bases; nucleotides outside the gene matches: 11. Germline values: CDR1 SGHVS, CDR2 FQNEAQ. Source study methods: Amplifying reference gene primers gave estimates of nucleated cell counts. Profiling relied on immunoSEQ multiplex PCR, and the TCRdb table lists in-frame clones only, not all of them. The V and J calls and the clone size are those of that table, but D and trimming were determined from the DNA. Of roughly 33,000 clones detected, around 87% appear once; the ten largest clones hold 10%. This sample is drawn from a study of blood T cell repertoires in COVID-19. The wider study: The United States, Italy and Spain provided the acute and convalescent COVID-19 samples. Nucleic acid was either cDNA or gDNA, and it came from T cells, B-cell-depleted T cells, or PBMCs.

The chain recombines TRBV7-8 with TRBJ2-2; 7 bases align to TRBD2. This receptor was taken from an elderly man with active COVID-19. Source material: peripheral blood. As DNA, the CDR3 is TGTGCCAGCAGCTCGCCGTCTGGGCGGGAGACGAACACCGGGGAGCTGTTTTTT. Its protein is CASSSPSGRETNTGELFF. Combining the CDR3 with reference TRBV7-8 and TRBJ2-2 gives the whole variable domain GAGVSQSPRYKVAKRGQDVALRCDPISGHVSLFWYQQALGQGPEFLTYFQNEAQLDKSGLPSDRFFAERPEGSVSTLKIQRTQQEDSAVYLCASSSPSGRETNTGELFFGEGSRLTVL.